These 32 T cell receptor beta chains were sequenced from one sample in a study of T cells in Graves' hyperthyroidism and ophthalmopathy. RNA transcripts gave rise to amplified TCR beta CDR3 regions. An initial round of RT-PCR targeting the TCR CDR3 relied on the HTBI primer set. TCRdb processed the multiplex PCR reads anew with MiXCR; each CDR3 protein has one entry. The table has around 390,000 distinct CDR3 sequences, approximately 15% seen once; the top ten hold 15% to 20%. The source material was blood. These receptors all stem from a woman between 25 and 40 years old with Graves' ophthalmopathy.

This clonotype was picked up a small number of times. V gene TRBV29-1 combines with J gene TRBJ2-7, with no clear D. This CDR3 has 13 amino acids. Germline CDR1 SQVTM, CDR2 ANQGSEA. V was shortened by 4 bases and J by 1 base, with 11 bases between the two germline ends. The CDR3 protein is CSVVLGVSYEQYF. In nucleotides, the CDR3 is TGCAGCGTTGTACTCGGTGTTTCCTACGAGCAGTACTTC.

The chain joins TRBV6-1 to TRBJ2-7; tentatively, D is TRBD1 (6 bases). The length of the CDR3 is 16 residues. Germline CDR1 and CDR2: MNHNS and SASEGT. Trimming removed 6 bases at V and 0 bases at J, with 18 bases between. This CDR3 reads CASRDTGWGSSYEQYF. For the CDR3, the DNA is TGTGCCAGCAGAGATACAGGGTGGGGAAGCTCCTACGAGCAGTACTTC.

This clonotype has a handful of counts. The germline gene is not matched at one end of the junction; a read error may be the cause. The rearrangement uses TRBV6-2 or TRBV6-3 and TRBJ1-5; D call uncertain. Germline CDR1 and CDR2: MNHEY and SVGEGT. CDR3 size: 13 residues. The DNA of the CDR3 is TGTGCCAGCAGTGGCAGTGGCAATCAGCCCCGGCATTTT. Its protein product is CASSGSGNQPRHF.

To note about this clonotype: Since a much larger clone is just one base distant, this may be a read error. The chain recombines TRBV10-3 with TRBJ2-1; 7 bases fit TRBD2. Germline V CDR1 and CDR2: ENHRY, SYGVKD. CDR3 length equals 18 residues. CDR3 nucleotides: TGTGCCATCAGAGAAGGACTAGATCGAGGCGGCTCCTACAGTGAGCAGTTCTTC. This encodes CAIREGLDRGGSYSEQFF.

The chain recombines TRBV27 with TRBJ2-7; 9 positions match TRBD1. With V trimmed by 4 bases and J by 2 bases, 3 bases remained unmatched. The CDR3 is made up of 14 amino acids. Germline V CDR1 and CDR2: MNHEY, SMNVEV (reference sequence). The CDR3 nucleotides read TGTGCCAGCAGTTCGACAGGGGGGACCTACGAGCAGTACTTC. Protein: CASSSTGGTYEQYF.

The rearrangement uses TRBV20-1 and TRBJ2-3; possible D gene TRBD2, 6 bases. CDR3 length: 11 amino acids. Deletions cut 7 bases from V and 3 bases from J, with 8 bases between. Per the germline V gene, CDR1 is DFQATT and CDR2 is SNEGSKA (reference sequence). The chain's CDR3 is CSVGGTDTQYF. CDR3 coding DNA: TGCAGTGTCGGAGGGACAGATACGCAGTATTTT.

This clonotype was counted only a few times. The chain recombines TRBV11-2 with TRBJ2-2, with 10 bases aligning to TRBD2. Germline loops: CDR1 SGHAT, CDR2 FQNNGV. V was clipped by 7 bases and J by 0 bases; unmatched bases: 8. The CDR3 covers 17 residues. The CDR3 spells CASTFWTSGPNTGELFF. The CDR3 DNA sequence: TGTGCCAGCACCTTTTGGACTAGCGGTCCGAACACCGGGGAGCTGTTTTTT.

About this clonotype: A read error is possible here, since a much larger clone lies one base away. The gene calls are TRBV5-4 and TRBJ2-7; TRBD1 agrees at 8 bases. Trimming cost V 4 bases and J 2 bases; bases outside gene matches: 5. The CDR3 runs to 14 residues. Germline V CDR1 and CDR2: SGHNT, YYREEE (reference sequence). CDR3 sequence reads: CASSIGQGTYEQYF. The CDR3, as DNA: TGTGCCAGCAGCATCGGACAGGGAACCTACGAGCAGTACTTC.

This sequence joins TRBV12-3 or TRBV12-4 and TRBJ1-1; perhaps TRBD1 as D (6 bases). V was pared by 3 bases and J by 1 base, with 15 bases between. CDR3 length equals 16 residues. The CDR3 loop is CASSFIGGRWNTEAFF. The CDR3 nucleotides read TGTGCCAGCAGTTTCATAGGGGGTCGGTGGAACACTGAAGCTTTCTTT.

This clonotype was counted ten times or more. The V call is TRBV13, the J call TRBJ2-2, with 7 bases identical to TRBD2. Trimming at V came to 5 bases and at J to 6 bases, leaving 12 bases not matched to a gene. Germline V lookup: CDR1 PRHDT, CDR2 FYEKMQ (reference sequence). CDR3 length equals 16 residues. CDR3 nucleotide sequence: TGTGCCAGCAGCACACCATCGGGGAGGGGCCCCGGGGAGCTGTTTTTT. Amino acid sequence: CASSTPSGRGPGELFF.

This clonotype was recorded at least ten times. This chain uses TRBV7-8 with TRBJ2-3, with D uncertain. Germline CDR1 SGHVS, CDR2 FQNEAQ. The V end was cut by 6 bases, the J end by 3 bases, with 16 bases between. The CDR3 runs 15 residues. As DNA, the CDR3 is TGTGCCAGCAGGTCCGGACCCGGCATTACAGATACGCAGTATTTT. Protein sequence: CASRSGPGITDTQYF.

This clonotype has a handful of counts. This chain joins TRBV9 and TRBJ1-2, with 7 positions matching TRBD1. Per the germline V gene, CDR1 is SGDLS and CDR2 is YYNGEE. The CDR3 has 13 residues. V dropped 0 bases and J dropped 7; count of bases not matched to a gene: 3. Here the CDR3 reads CASSVAQGSGYTF. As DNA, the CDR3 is TGTGCCAGCAGCGTAGCACAGGGGTCTGGCTACACCTTC. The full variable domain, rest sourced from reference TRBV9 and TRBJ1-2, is DSGVTQTPKHLITATGQRVTLRCSPRSGDLSVYWYQQSLDQGLQFLIQYYNGEERAKGNILERFSAQQFPDLHSELNLSSLELGDSALYFCASSVAQGSGYTFGSGTRLTVV.

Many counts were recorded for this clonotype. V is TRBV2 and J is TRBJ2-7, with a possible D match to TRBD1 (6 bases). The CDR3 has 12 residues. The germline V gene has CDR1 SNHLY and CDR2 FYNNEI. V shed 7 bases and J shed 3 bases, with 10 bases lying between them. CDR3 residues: CASKRQVYEQYF. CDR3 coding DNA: TGTGCCAGCAAAAGACAGGTCTACGAGCAGTACTTC.

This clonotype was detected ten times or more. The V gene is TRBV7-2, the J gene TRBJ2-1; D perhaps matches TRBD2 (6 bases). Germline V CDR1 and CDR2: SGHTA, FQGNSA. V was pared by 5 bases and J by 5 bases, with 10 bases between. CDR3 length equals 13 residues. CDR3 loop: CASSLLANNEQFF. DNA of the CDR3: TGTGCCAGCAGCCTTCTAGCGAACAATGAGCAGTTCTTC.

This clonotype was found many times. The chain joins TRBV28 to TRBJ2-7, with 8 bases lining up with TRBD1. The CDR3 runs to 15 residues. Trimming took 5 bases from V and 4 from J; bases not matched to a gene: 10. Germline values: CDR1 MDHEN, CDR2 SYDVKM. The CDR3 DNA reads TGTGCCAGCAGTCCCGCCGGGACAGGATTTTACGAGCAGTACTTC. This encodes CASSPAGTGFYEQYF. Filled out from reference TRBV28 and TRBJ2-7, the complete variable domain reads DVKVTQSSRYLVKRTGEKVFLECVQDMDHENMFWYRQDPGLGLRLIYFSYDVKMKEKGDIPEGYSVSREKKERFSLILESASTNQTSMYLCASSPAGTGFYEQYFGPGTRLTVT.

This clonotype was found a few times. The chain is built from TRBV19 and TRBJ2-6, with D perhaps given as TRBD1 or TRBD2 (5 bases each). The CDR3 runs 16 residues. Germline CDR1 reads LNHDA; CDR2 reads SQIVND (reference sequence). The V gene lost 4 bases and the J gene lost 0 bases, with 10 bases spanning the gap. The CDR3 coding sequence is TGTGCCAGTAGTACGGGACCCGGCTCTGGGGCCAACGTCCTGACTTTC. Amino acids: CASSTGPGSGANVLTF.

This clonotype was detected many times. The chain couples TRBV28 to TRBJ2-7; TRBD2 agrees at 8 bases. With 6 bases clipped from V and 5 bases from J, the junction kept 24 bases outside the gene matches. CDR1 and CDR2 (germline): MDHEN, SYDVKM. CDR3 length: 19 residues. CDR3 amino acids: CASSFAPTSAGVLRNEQYF. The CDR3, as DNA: TGTGCCAGCAGCTTCGCGCCTACCTCAGCGGGGGTGCTTCGCAACGAGCAGTACTTC.

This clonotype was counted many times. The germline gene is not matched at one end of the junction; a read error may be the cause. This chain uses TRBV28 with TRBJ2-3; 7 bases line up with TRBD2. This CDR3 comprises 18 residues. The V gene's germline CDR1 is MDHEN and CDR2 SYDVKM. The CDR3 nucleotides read TGTGCCAACAGTCTTAGGGCTCCGGGACTACAAGAGGCAGATACGCAGTATTTT. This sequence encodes CANSLRAPGLQEADTQYF.

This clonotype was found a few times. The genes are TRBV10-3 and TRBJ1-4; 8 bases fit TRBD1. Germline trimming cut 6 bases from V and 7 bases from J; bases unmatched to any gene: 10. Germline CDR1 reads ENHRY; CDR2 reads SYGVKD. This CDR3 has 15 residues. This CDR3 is CAISPGQGDSEKLFF. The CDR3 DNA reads TGTGCCATCAGCCCCGGACAGGGCGATAGTGAAAAACTGTTTTTT.

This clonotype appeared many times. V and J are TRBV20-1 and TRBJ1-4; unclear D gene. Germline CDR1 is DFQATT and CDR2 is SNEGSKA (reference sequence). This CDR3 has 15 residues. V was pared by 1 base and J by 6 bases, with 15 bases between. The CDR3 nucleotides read TGCAGTGCTAGAGGAGGGCCCTGGCCGGATGAAAAACTGTTTTTT. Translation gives CSARGGPWPDEKLFF.

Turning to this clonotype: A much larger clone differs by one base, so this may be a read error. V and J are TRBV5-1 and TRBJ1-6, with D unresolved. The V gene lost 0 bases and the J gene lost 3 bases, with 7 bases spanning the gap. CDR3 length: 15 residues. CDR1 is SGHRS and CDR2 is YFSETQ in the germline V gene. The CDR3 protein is CASSLGGNYNSPLHF. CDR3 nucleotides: TGCGCCAGCAGCTTGGGAGGGAACTATAATTCACCCCTCCACTTT.

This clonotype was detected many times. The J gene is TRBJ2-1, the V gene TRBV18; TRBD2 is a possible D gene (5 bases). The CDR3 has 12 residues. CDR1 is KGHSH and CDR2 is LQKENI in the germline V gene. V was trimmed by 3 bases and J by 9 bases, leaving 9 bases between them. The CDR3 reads CASSPTSREQFF. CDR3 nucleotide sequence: TGTGCCAGCTCACCTACTAGTCGTGAGCAGTTCTTC.

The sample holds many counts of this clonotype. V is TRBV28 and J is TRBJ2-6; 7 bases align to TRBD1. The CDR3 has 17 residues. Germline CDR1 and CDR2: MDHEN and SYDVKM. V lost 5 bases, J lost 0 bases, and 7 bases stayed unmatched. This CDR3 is CASSRRDSFSGANVLTF. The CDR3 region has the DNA TGTGCCAGCAGTCGTCGGGACAGCTTCTCTGGGGCCAACGTCCTGACTTTC. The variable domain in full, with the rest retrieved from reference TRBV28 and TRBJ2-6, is DVKVTQSSRYLVKRTGEKVFLECVQDMDHENMFWYRQDPGLGLRLIYFSYDVKMKEKGDIPEGYSVSREKKERFSLILESASTNQTSMYLCASSRRDSFSGANVLTFGAGSRLTVL.

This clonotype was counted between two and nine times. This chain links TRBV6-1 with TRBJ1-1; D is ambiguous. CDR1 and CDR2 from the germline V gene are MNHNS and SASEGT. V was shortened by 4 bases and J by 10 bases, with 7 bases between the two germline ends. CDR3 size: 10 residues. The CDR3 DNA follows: TGTGCCAGCAGTGCCGTGTCAGCTTTCTTT. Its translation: CASSAVSAFF.

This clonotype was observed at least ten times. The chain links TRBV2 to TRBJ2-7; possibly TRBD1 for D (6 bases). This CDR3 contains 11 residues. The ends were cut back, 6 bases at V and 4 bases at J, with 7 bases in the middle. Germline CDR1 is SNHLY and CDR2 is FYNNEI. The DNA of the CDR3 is TGTGCCAGCAGAGACAGGTACGAGCAGTACTTC. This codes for CASRDRYEQYF.

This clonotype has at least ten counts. The CDR3 region is CASSLHNSPLHF. For the CDR3, the DNA is TGTGCCAGCAGCTTACATAATTCACCCCTCCACTTT. This rearrangement joins TRBV12-3 or TRBV12-4 to TRBJ1-6; D is ambiguous. V lost 6 bases and J lost 5, with 5 bases in between. This CDR3 is built from 12 residues.

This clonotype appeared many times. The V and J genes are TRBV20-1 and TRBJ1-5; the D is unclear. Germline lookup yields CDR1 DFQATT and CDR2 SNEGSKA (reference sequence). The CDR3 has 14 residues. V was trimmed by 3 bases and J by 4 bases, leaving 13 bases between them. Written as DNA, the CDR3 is TGCAGTGCTAGGGAAAGGACGGGGAATCAGCCCCAGCATTTT. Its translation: CSARERTGNQPQHF.

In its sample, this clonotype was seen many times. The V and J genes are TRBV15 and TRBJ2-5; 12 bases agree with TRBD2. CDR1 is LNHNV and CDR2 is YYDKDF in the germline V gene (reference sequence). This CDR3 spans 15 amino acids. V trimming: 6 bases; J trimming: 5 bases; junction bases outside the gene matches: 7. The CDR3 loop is CATRPTSGGIETQYF. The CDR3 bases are TGTGCCACCAGACCAACTAGCGGGGGGATCGAGACCCAGTACTTC.

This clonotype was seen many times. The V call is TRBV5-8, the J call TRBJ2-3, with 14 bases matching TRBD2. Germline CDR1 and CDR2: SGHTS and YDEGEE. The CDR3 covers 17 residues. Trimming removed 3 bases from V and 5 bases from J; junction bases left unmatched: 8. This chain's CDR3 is CASSSEGLAGVRDTQYF. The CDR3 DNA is TGTGCCAGCAGCTCAGAGGGACTAGCGGGGGTGAGAGATACGCAGTATTTT.

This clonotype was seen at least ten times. The CDR3: CASDPGSYSYEQYF. CDR3 nucleotide sequence: TGTGCCAGCGACCCCGGGTCTTACTCCTACGAGCAGTACTTC. The rearrangement joins TRBV5-5 to TRBJ2-7; no definite D call. CDR1 SGHKS and CDR2 YYEKEE come from the germline V gene (reference sequence). Trimming pared 7 bases from V and 0 bases from J, leaving 14 bases between. The CDR3 length is 14 residues.

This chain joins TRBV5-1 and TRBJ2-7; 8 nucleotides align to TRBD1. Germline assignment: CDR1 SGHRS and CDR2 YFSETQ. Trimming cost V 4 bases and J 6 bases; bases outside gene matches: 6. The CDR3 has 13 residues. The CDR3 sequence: CASSRGQVSEQYF. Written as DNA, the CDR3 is TGCGCCAGCAGCCGGGGACAGGTATCCGAGCAGTACTTC.

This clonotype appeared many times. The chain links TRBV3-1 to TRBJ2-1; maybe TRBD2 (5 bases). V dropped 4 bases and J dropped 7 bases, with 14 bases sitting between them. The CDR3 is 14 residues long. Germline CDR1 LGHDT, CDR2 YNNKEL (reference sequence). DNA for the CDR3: TGTGCCAGCAGCCGATTGGCAGGCGGGAATGAGCAGTTCTTC. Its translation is CASSRLAGGNEQFF.